Listed below are T cell receptor beta chains from one sample, sequenced in a study of cytomegalovirus exposure and HLA in healthy donors. Clones were read by immunoSEQ multiplex PCR, and TCRdb kept only the in-frame ones, dropping some. The table lists about 110,000 clones, roughly 68% of them singletons. Sequencing used PBMCs. These receptors were collected from a woman aged 25 to 39 in good health and CMV-seronegative. Both conserved end residues are part of each CDR3. The D gene is left open where the match is weak. Expanded clones are given a class, and other clones once, few, many or no size at all.

TRBJ1-5	TRBV18	once	NA	TGTGCCAGCTCACCGGGACTGGATAGCAATCAGCCCCAGCATTTT	CASSPGLDSNQPQHF
TRBJ1-5	TRBV7-2	NA	NA	TGTGCCAGCAGCTCCAAGACCGGAGAGATAGCGCCCCAGCATTTT	CASSSKTGEIAPQHF
TRBJ1-1	TRBV6-6	NA	NA	TGTGCCAGCGGGAGTAGGAACACTGAAGCTTTCTTT	CASGSRNTEAFF
TRBJ2-7	TRBV2	NA	NA	TGTGCCAGCCGATGGGTGGGCTCGGAATTCGTCGTCTTC	CASRWVGSEFVVF
TRBJ1-5	TRBV2	NA	NA	TGTGCCAGCAGTAAGGAGCATGGACAGCCCCAGCATTTT	CASSKEHGQPQHF
TRBJ2-7	TRBV7-5	NA	NA	TGTGTCAGAAGCTTAGAGAGGCCGATGACTAGCGGGAGGGGCTCCTACGAGCAGTACTTC	CVRSLERPMTSGRGSYEQYF
TRBJ1-5	TRBV7-9	NA	TRBD1	TGTGCCAGCAGGACAGGGGATCAGCCCCAGCATTTT	CASRTGDQPQHF
TRBJ2-3	TRBV28	NA	NA	TGTGCCAGCAGCCCAGGAGGGGGCACAGATACGCAGTATTTT	CASSPGGGTDTQYF
TRBJ1-5	TRBV6-6	NA	TRBD1	TGTGCCAGCAGTCAGGGGGGAGCGGGTCAGCCCCAGCATTTT	CASSQGGAGQPQHF
TRBJ2-1	TRBV7-9	NA	NA	TGTGCCAGCAGTCAGGACAGCTCCTACAATGAGCAGTTCTTC	CASSQDSSYNEQFF
TRBJ2-7	TRBV6-5	few	NA	TGTGCCAGCAGTTTCCAGGGGGGAGTGAGGGACGAGCAGTACTTC	CASSFQGGVRDEQYF
TRBJ1-5	TRBV7-9	NA	NA	TGTGCCAGCAGCTACTTAGGGGCGCGGAGCAATCAGCCCCAGCATTTT	CASSYLGARSNQPQHF